A single T cell receptor (beta chain) is shown here with its context. The deep-level immunoSEQ assay was used. The assay was immunoSEQ multiplex PCR, and TCRdb's table has in-frame clones only and misses some. The table includes around 1,900,000 clones, 85% to 95% detected once. Only CD45RO-negative cells positively selected for CCR7 counted as naive CD8 cells, so terminally differentiated effector memory CD45RA+ cells were excluded. The data derive from a study of shared clonotypes between healthy human individuals. V dropped 2 bases and J dropped 6 bases, with 15 bases sitting between them. Germline V gene sequence: CDR1 SGHDN, CDR2 FVKESK. The CDR3 consists of 15 residues.

The source is a man between 18 and 35 years old in good health. Some clones in this sample may be carry-over from other donors' samples. Sequencing used naive CD8+ T cells from PBMCs. This chain connects TRBV14 to TRBJ2-3, with a weak D call TRBD1 (6 bases). As DNA, the CDR3 is TGTGCCAGCAGCCAAACTCTAGGGGGAATTGATACGCAGTATTTT. It codes for CASSQTLGGIDTQYF.